This TCR beta chain is from a study of cytomegalovirus exposure and HLA in healthy donors. Overall study results and limits: For most TCR beta V segments, an earlier analysis put the productive rate at about 90% or about 30% of the time.

Of note for this clone: Its antigen remains unknown.

PCR involved 60 Vbeta and 13 Jbeta primers. The protocol was immunoSEQ multiplex PCR, while the TCRdb copy is restricted to in-frame clones and leaves out a portion. The top ten clones hold about 2.9% of a sample with roughly 180,000 clones, around 75% of them seen once. Germline V gene lookup returns CDR1 MNHEY and CDR2 SMNVEV (reference sequence). This CDR3 comprises 12 residues. Trimming at V came to 5 bases and at J to 15 bases, leaving 10 bases not matched to a gene. Sequenced sample: PBMCs. This TCR came from a male donor in good health and CMV-seronegative. The chain uses TRBV27 and TRBJ2-1; TRBD1 matches at 7 bases. CDR3 DNA: TGTGCCAGCAGTCGCGTCACAGGGGAACGGTTCTTC. This encodes CASSRVTGERFF.